The 8 T cell receptor beta chains presented below share a single source sample, sequenced in a study of early T cells in non-severe SARS-CoV-2 infection. TCRdb ran MiXCR on the 5' RACE reads and lists one entry per CDR3 protein. The table records tens of thousands of distinct CDR3 sequences, around 16% of them present only once. What was sequenced was whole blood. All receptors derive from an adult who was a healthcare worker with PCR-confirmed SARS-CoV-2 infection or an uninfected control (not recorded which).

This clonotype was counted ten times or more. This sequence joins TRBV11-2 and TRBJ2-7, with 8 bases fitting TRBD1. There are 13 residues in the CDR3. The trim removed 4 bases at V and 7 bases at J, leaving 6 bases unmatched. Germline V lookup: CDR1 SGHAT, CDR2 FQNNGV. The CDR3 region is CASSWQGAEEQYF. The CDR3 coding sequence is TGTGCCAGCAGCTGGCAGGGGGCGGAAGAGCAGTACTTC.

Many counts were recorded for this clonotype. The chain employs TRBV7-6 and TRBJ2-7; D might be TRBD1 or TRBD2, each matching 6 bases. Between the trimmed V and J ends, which lost 5 bases and 3 bases, there was a span of 17 bases. The CDR3 extends over 15 amino acids. In germline, CDR1 is SGHVS, CDR2 FNYEAQ. This CDR3 is CASSQLKGGDYEQYF. The CDR3 nucleotides read TGTGCCAGCAGCCAATTGAAGGGGGGCGACTACGAGCAGTACTTC.

The chain combines TRBV7-2 with TRBJ2-5; perhaps D is TRBD1 or TRBD2 (5 bases each). The CDR3 totals 14 residues. Germline CDR1 is SGHTA and CDR2 is FQGNSA. Trimming stripped 7 bases from V and 4 bases from J, with 16 bases between. The CDR3 here is CASKTRGRTETQYF. CDR3 sequence (DNA): TGTGCCAGCAAGACAAGGGGACGGACAGAGACCCAGTACTTC.

The chain carries TRBV5-1 and TRBJ1-3, with 8 bases fitting TRBD1. Unmatched junction bases numbered 10, after V lost 4 bases and J lost 4 bases. The germline V gene has CDR1 SGHRS and CDR2 YFSETQ. The CDR3 has 16 residues. CDR3 in amino acids: CASSLTRGPSGNTIYF. CDR3 nucleotide sequence: TGCGCCAGCAGCCTAACCAGGGGGCCCTCCGGAAACACCATATATTTT.

The V gene is TRBV12-3 or TRBV12-4, the J gene TRBJ2-2, with TRBD1 matching over 7 bases. The CDR3 has 14 residues. The trim removed 5 bases at V and 7 bases at J, leaving 7 bases unmatched. The CDR3 reads CASSPRQGFGELFF. The CDR3 bases are TGTGCCAGCAGTCCTAGACAGGGATTCGGGGAGCTGTTTTTT.

This clonotype has only a few counts. The chain links TRBV24-1 to TRBJ2-1, with 10 bases aligning to TRBD1. The J segment lost 6 bases and the V segment lost 9 bases, leaving 1 base of the junction unmatched. CDR1 and CDR2 (germline): KGHDR, SFDVKD. This CDR3 is built from 12 residues. CDR3 nucleotides: TGTGCCACCGGGACAGGGGTCAATGAGCAGTTCTTC. It specifies CATGTGVNEQFF.

This clonotype was seen only a few times. The chain joins TRBV12-3 or TRBV12-4 to TRBJ2-5; D may be TRBD1 (6 bases). The ends were cut back, 5 bases at V and 7 bases at J, with 20 bases in the middle. This CDR3 spans 15 amino acids. The CDR3 bases are TGTGCCAGCAGTCCGGACTGGGCGCGAGGGGGGACCCAGTACTTC. It codes for CASSPDWARGGTQYF.

The chain couples TRBV7-2 to TRBJ1-4; tentatively, D is TRBD1 (5 bases). Trimming removed 0 bases at V and 7 bases at J, with 9 bases between. The germline CDR1 and CDR2 sequences are SGHTA and FQGNSA. The CDR3 length is 14 residues. The CDR3 protein is CASSLAGTGEKLFF. CDR3 in DNA: TGTGCCAGCAGCTTAGCAGGGACGGGTGAAAAACTGTTTTTT.